The clone carrying this T cell receptor beta chain showed up just a few times. The antigen is undetermined. Isolated RNA was reverse transcribed in full, so expressed TCRB transcripts were sequenced. About 3.6 million reads on average were seen across naive, central memory and regulatory T cell samples. The repertoire was sequenced with immunoSEQ multiplex PCR; TCRdb's copy has only in-frame clones and lacks some. The table records around 340,000 clones, about 19% of them present only once. This sample is part of a study of beta chain features in type 1 diabetes. Findings and limits, study-wide: Diminished insertions and augmented deletions at VDJ junctions characterized type 1 diabetes patients. When cDNA is sequenced, cells with high TCR expression could be over-represented.

CD4+ naive, central memory, regulatory and stem cell-like memory cells were sorted via CD45RO/CCR7/CD25/CD127/CD95/CD27. Germline V gene data show CDR1 as SGHTA and CDR2 as FQGNSA. The CDR3 is made up of 14 amino acids. The V and J ends lost 3 bases and 0 bases respectively, with 9 bases between them. This chain connects TRBV7-2 to TRBJ2-7, with D possibly TRBD2 on 5 matching bases. This receptor was obtained from a woman aged 18-29 years in good health. The sequencing input was naive CD4+ T cells from blood. The CDR3 DNA sequence: TGTGCCAGCAGCTTCGGGATCAGCTCCTACGAGCAGTACTTC. Translating gives CASSFGISSYEQYF.